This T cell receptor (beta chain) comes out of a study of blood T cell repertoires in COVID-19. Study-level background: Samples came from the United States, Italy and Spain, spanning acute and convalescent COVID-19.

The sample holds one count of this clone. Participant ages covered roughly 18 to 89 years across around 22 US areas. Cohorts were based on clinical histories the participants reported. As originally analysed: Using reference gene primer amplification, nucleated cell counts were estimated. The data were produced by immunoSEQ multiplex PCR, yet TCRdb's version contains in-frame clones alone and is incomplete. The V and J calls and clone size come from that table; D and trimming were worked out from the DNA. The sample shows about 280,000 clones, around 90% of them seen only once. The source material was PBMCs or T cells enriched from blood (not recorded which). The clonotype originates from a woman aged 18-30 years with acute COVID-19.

This CDR3 is CASRGAGNTEAFF. The CDR3 DNA reads as TGTGCCAGCAGGGGAGCGGGGAACACTGAAGCTTTCTTT. The chain links TRBV6-5 to TRBJ1-1; no definite D call. The CDR3 loop spans 13 amino acids. The ends were cut back, 6 bases at V and 1 base at J, with 9 bases in the middle. Germline CDR1 is MNHEY and CDR2 is SVGAGI.